The source of this T cell receptor (beta chain) is a study of T cell responses to AZD1222 COVID-19 vaccine. In the case of this clone: What it binds is unknown.

Whole-study findings and limits: An increase in Spike-specific TCR breadth and depth was observed after two AZD1222 doses.

CDR1 is SQVTM and CDR2 is ANQGSEA in the germline V gene. V was clipped by 5 bases and J by 7 bases, with 9 bases between them. There are 11 residues in the CDR3. Here immunoSEQ multiplex PCR was the method, and the copy in TCRdb shows in-frame clones only, minus some. The sample consists of some 200,000 clones, roughly 91% of them appearing once. The receptor was isolated from an adult in good health. This chain uses TRBV29-1 with TRBJ2-1, with D perhaps given as TRBD1 or TRBD2 (5 bases each). Specimen: peripheral blood, collected on day 0 of MenACWY control vaccination. The CDR3: CSVIGTNEQFF. CDR3 sequence (DNA): TGCAGCGTTATTGGGACGAATGAGCAGTTCTTC.